This TCR beta chain derives from a study of blood T cell repertoires in COVID-19. Study in general: T cells, B-cell-depleted T cells, or PBMCs provided the cDNA or gDNA that served as material.

V shed 2 bases and J 2 bases; nucleotides not matched to a gene: 2. The CDR3 has 15 amino acids. Germline V gives CDR1 MNHEY, CDR2 SVGAGI. Here immunoSEQ multiplex PCR was the method, and the copy in TCRdb shows in-frame clones only, minus some. The table records some 200,000 clones, 86% of them present only once. Sequences were obtained from peripheral blood. The sequence was obtained from a woman aged 55-75 years with COVID-19, enrolled during active disease. This chain joins TRBV6-5 and TRBJ2-1; the match to TRBD2 covers 8 bases. The CDR3 DNA follows: TGTGCCAGCAGTTACACGGGAGGGACCTACAATGAGCAGTTCTTC. Amino acid sequence: CASSYTGGTYNEQFF.